A single sample gave rise to the 27 T cell receptor beta chains below, sequenced in a study of patients and donors after allogeneic stem cell transplantation. Via MiXCR, TCRdb re-called the RT-PCR reads, giving one row per CDR3 protein. The sample consists of fewer than 30,000 distinct CDR3 sequences, roughly 8% of them appearing once. The sample taken for sequencing was blood, either unsorted or a sorted T cell fraction (not recorded which). Every receptor here comes from a human donor who was either an allogeneic HSCT recipient or a stem cell or donor lymphocyte infusion donor (not recorded which). It is not recorded whose cells these are; they may come from a transplant donor.

This clonotype was seen at least ten times. This chain uses TRBV12-3 or TRBV12-4 with TRBJ1-1, with unresolved D. CDR3 size: 14 residues. The ends were cut back, 6 bases at V and 1 base at J, with 12 bases in the middle. The CDR3 coding sequence is TGTGCCAGCAGCCCTAGGACCGCGAACACTGAAGCTTTCTTT. Protein product: CASSPRTANTEAFF.

This clonotype was found many times. This rearrangement joins TRBV28 to TRBJ2-1; 8 bases align to TRBD2. V lost 4 bases and J lost 8; bases outside the gene matches: 16. This CDR3 contains 17 residues. Per the germline V gene, CDR1 is MDHEN and CDR2 is SYDVKM. DNA for the CDR3: TGTGCCAGCAGTTCGCCGATTGGGAGCGGGAGTTCCTATGAGCAGTTCTTC. It specifies CASSSPIGSGSSYEQFF.

Notes on this clonotype: A single base separates this from a much larger clone, so it may be a read error. J is TRBJ1-3 and V is TRBV5-6; 8 positions match TRBD1. The CDR3 extends over 15 amino acids. The germline V gene has CDR1 SGHDT and CDR2 YYEEEE. CDR3 protein: CPSSSLRTGRNTIYF. CDR3 nucleotide sequence: TGTCCCAGCAGCTCCCTACGGACAGGGAGAAACACCATATATTTT.

The rearrangement uses TRBV19 and TRBJ1-1; D gene unclear. CDR3 size: 13 residues. CDR1 and CDR2 (germline): LNHDA, SQIVND (reference sequence). Trimming took 7 bases from V and 8 from J, leaving 17 bases between them. This chain's CDR3 is CASNKGPAAEAFF. CDR3 nucleotides: TGTGCCAGTAACAAGGGCCCCGCCGCGGAAGCTTTCTTT.

This clonotype was detected ten times or more. Germline is not matched at one junction end, which may reflect a read error. The rearrangement uses TRBV7-7 and TRBJ2-7; tentatively, D is TRBD1 (6 bases). In germline, CDR1 is SSHAT, CDR2 FNYEAQ (reference sequence). The CDR3 is 14 amino acids. The CDR3 bases are TGTGCTAGCAGCATGGACAGAAGCTCCTACGAGCAGTACTTC. Translating gives CASSMDRSSYEQYF. The variable domain in full, with the rest retrieved from reference TRBV7-7 and TRBJ2-7, is GAGVSQSPRYKVTKRGQDVTLRCDPISSHATLYWYQQALGQGPEFLTYFNYEAQPDKSGLPSDRFSAERPEGSISTLTIQRTEQRDSAMYRCASSMDRSSYEQYFGPGTRLTVT.

This clonotype was seen at least ten times. The V call is TRBV5-1, the J call TRBJ2-7, with D uncertain. Trimming removed 2 bases at V and 5 bases at J, with 14 bases between. This CDR3 spans 14 amino acids. Germline V gene sequence: CDR1 SGHRS, CDR2 YFSETQ. In nucleotides, the CDR3 is TGCGCCAGCAGCTTAAGCCAGACGGGCGACGAGCAGTACTTC. It yields the protein CASSLSQTGDEQYF.

There are many counts of this clonotype. CDR3 protein: CASSLVGQPYGYTF. CDR3 sequence (DNA): TGTGCCAGCAGCTTGGTTGGACAGCCTTATGGCTACACCTTC. The chain links TRBV5-6 to TRBJ1-2, with D tentatively TRBD1 (6 bases). This CDR3 comprises 14 residues. The V gene's germline CDR1 is SGHDT and CDR2 YYEEEE. Trimming took off 0 bases at V and 5 bases at J, with 11 bases between the two ends.

This clonotype is labeled medium-sized. This chain uses TRBV20-1 with TRBJ2-1, with 11 bases lining up with TRBD2. Germline V lookup: CDR1 DFQATT, CDR2 SNEGSKA (reference sequence). Trimming cost V 3 bases and J 4 bases; bases outside gene matches: 5. CDR3 length: 15 residues. The chain's CDR3 is CSASGASGGYNEQFF. The DNA of the CDR3 is TGCAGTGCTAGTGGGGCTAGCGGGGGGTACAATGAGCAGTTCTTC.

This clonotype showed up many times. This CDR3 is CSARSTLNEQFF. For the CDR3, the DNA is TGCAGTGCTAGAAGTACTCTCAATGAGCAGTTCTTC. The chain uses TRBV20-1 and TRBJ2-1; D gene unclear. Germline V CDR1 and CDR2: DFQATT, SNEGSKA (reference sequence). This CDR3 is built from 12 residues. Trimming removed 2 bases at V and 6 bases at J, with 8 bases between.

The genes are TRBV21-1 and TRBJ1-5; TRBD1 is the table's D call, not checked against the DNA. TRBV21-1 is termed a pseudogene. The CDR3 is 17 residues long. CDR3 bases: TGTGCCAGCAGCAAAGAAGGGGCAGGGGGAAAGGATCAGCCCCAGCATTTT. This encodes CASSKEGAGGKDQPQHF.

The chain has TRBV11-3 and TRBJ2-7, with 8 bases matching TRBD1. This CDR3 region has 17 residues. V lost 6 bases to trimming and J lost 4 bases; unmatched junction nucleotides: 17. Germline V gene lookup returns CDR1 SGHNT and CDR2 YENEEA. The CDR3 here is CASRYSSGQGWRYEQYF. Written as DNA, the CDR3 is TGTGCCAGCAGATATTCTTCCGGACAGGGATGGAGGTACGAGCAGTACTTC.

This clonotype has a count of ten or more. The chain is built from TRBV4-1 and TRBJ2-7, with D possibly matching TRBD2 (6 bases). This CDR3 contains 16 residues. With 3 bases removed from V and 1 base from J, the gap between germline ends came to 16 bases. Germline V gives CDR1 MGHRA, CDR2 YSYEKL. As DNA, the CDR3 is TGCGCCAGCAGCCACGGCCAGATTGGAGGGTCCTACGAGCAGTACTTC. It translates to CASSHGQIGGSYEQYF.

V gene TRBV3-1 combines with J gene TRBJ2-7; D call uncertain. Trimming left V 0 bases short and J 3 bases short, with 9 bases between. Germline CDR1 LGHDT, CDR2 YNNKEL (reference sequence). The CDR3 is made up of 14 amino acids. The CDR3, as DNA: TGTGCCAGCAGCCAAGACGCAGTAAACTACGAGCAGTACTTC. Amino acids: CASSQDAVNYEQYF.

This clonotype was detected ten times or more. The chain employs TRBV5-5 and TRBJ2-5; D remains ambiguous. Germline values: CDR1 SGHKS, CDR2 YYEKEE (reference sequence). Trimming shortened V by 6 bases and J by 5 bases, and 11 bases separated the two germline ends. The CDR3 is made up of 12 amino acids. CDR3 sequence (DNA): TGTGCCAGCACCTTTGATTGGGAGACCCAGTACTTC. Protein product: CASTFDWETQYF.

This clonotype was recorded at least ten times. The genes are TRBV6-4 and TRBJ2-1, with D uncertain. This CDR3 comprises 13 residues. Germline values: CDR1 MRHNA, CDR2 SNTAGT. Trimming stripped 2 bases from V and 10 bases from J, with 12 bases between. The CDR3 spells CASSDTLLGEQFF. Here the CDR3 DNA reads TGTGCCAGCAGTGACACCCTCCTAGGGGAGCAGTTCTTC.

This clonotype was recorded many times. The gene calls are TRBV28 and TRBJ1-2; 7 bases fit TRBD1. The CDR3 length is 14 residues. The germline gives CDR1 MDHEN, CDR2 SYDVKM. The V segment lost 2 bases and the J segment 3 bases; nucleotides outside the gene matches: 3. This CDR3 is CASSLGGTDYGYTF. Here the CDR3 DNA reads TGTGCCAGCAGTTTAGGGGGGACAGACTATGGCTACACCTTC.

The rearrangement links TRBV6-5 to TRBJ2-2; 10 positions match TRBD2. CDR3 length: 16 residues. V gave up 2 bases and J gave up 1 base; unmatched junction bases: 1. Germline values: CDR1 MNHEY, CDR2 SVGAGI. The DNA of the CDR3 is TGTGCCAGCAGTTACCCTAGCGGGAGGAACACCGGGGAGCTGTTTTTT. It yields the protein CASSYPSGRNTGELFF.

This clonotype occurred many times. The chain recombines TRBV29-1 with TRBJ2-3, with D maybe TRBD2 (6 bases). V was trimmed by 7 bases and J by 2 bases, leaving 19 bases between them. The CDR3 totals 15 residues. In germline, CDR1 is SQVTM, CDR2 ANQGSEA. CDR3 nucleotides: TGCAGCGCGGTTAATTCGGGAGTTTACACAGATACGCAGTATTTT. Translated: CSAVNSGVYTDTQYF.

The chain combines TRBV4-1 with TRBJ2-1; D is undetermined. V dropped 7 bases and J dropped 0 bases, with 16 bases sitting between them. Germline CDR1 and CDR2: MGHRA and YSYEKL. This CDR3 has 16 residues. The CDR3 region is CASILKGASSYNEQFF. CDR3 in DNA: TGCGCCAGCATCCTAAAGGGCGCGAGCTCCTACAATGAGCAGTTCTTC.

By share of the sample, this clonotype is medium-sized. The CDR3 sequence is CASSLGTGGETQYF. The CDR3 DNA follows: TGCGCCAGCAGCTTGGGGACAGGAGGGGAGACCCAGTACTTC. The rearrangement uses TRBV5-1 and TRBJ2-5, with a possible D match to TRBD1 (7 bases). The CDR3 totals 14 residues. Germline lookup yields CDR1 SGHRS and CDR2 YFSETQ. V lost 0 bases and J 5 bases, leaving 11 bases between the germline ends.

There are a few counts of this clonotype. This rearrangement joins TRBV3-1 to TRBJ1-3; D call uncertain. Germline CDR1 and CDR2: LGHDT and YNNKEL (reference sequence). The CDR3 sequence is 14 residues long. V lost 4 bases and J lost 1, with 8 bases in between. CDR3 amino acids: CASSPQSSGNTIYF. In DNA form, the CDR3 reads TGTGCCAGCAGCCCGCAGAGTTCTGGAAACACCATATATTTT.

This clonotype has more than one count but fewer than ten. V gene TRBV27 combines with J gene TRBJ1-5; D gene ambiguous. The V and J ends lost 6 bases and 2 bases respectively, with 8 bases between them. Germline-derived CDR1 and CDR2 are MNHEY and SMNVEV (reference sequence). There are 13 residues in the CDR3. As DNA, the CDR3 is TGTGCCAGCAGCACCTTCGGCAATCAGCCCCAGCATTTT. This sequence encodes CASSTFGNQPQHF.

This clonotype was found many times. This chain uses TRBV6-5 with TRBJ1-3; D not resolved. Looked up from germline, CDR1 is MNHEY and CDR2 is SVGAGI. The V end lost 3 bases, the J end lost 4 bases, and 16 bases lay between the germline ends. The CDR3 has 16 residues. For the CDR3, the DNA is TGTGCCAGCAGTTATGCCGACCCCACGCGGGGAAACACCATATATTTT. Translation gives CASSYADPTRGNTIYF.

At least ten counts were recorded for this clonotype. V and J are TRBV18 and TRBJ1-2, with 9 bases matching TRBD1. Germline V CDR1 and CDR2: KGHSH, LQKENI. The CDR3 runs to 16 residues. The junction had 15 bases not matched to a gene; V was cut back by 6 bases and J by 7 bases. This CDR3 reads CASSHGGDRALSGYTF. The CDR3 nucleotides read TGTGCCAGCTCCCACGGTGGGGACAGGGCTTTGTCTGGCTACACCTTC.

This clonotype was observed many times. The chain joins TRBV7-3 to TRBJ1-1, with a weak D call TRBD1 (5 bases). This CDR3 has 13 amino acids. Germline-derived CDR1 and CDR2 are SGHTA and FQGTGA. The V and J ends lost 5 bases and 0 bases respectively, with 7 bases between them. CDR3 sequence reads: CASSQDMNTEAFF. The CDR3 coding sequence is TGTGCCAGCAGCCAGGACATGAACACTGAAGCTTTCTTT.

This clonotype was detected many times. J is TRBJ2-7 and V is TRBV12-3 or TRBV12-4; no definite D call. This CDR3 has 13 residues. V lost 3 bases, J lost 9 bases, and 15 bases lay in between. DNA of the CDR3: TGTGCCAGCAGTTTTAGTAGGAATCTTGGGCAGTACTTC. Its translation is CASSFSRNLGQYF.

The CDR3 spells CASSRSYPETQYF. CDR3 nucleotide sequence: TGTGCCAGCAGTAGGTCTTACCCGGAGACCCAGTACTTC. The J gene is TRBJ2-5, the V gene TRBV6-1; D not certain. V dropped 5 bases and J dropped 5 bases, with 12 bases sitting between them. CDR1 is MNHNS and CDR2 is SASEGT in the germline V gene. This CDR3 comprises 13 residues.